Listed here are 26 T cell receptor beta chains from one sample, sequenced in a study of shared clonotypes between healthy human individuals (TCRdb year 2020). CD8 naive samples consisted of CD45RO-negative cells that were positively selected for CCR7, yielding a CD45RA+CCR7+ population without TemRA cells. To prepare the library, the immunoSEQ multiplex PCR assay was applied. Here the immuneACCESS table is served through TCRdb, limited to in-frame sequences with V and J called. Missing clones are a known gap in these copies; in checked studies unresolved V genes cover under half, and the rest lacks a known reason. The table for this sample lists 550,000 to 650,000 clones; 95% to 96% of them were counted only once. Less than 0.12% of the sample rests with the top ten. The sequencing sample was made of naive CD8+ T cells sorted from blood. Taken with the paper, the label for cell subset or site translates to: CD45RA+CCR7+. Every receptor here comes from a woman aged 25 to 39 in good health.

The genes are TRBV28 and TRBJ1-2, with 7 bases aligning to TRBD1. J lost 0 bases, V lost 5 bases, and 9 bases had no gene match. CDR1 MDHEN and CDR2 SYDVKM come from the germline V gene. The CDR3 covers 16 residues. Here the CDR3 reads CASSPHWTGANYGYTF. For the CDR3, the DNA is TGTGCCAGCAGTCCCCATTGGACAGGAGCTAACTATGGCTACACCTTC.

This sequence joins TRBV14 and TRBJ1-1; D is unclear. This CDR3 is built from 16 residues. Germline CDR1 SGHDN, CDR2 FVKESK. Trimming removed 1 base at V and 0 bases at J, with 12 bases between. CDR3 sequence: CASSQGEVFMNTEAFF. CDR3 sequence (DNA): TGTGCCAGCAGCCAAGGGGAGGTTTTTATGAACACTGAAGCTTTCTTT.

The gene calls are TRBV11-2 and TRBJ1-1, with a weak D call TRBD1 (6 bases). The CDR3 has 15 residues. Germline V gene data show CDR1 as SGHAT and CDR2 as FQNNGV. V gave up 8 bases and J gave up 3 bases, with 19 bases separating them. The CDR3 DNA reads TGTGCCAGCTCCGTCTCAACCGGGACACACACTGAAGCTTTCTTT. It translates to CASSVSTGTHTEAFF.

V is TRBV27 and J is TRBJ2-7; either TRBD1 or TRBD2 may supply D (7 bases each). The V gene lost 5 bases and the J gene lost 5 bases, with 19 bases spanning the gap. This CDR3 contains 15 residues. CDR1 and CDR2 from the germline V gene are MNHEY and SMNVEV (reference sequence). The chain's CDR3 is CASSQNQGGFHEQYF. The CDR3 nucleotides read TGTGCCAGCAGTCAAAACCAGGGGGGGTTCCACGAGCAGTACTTC.

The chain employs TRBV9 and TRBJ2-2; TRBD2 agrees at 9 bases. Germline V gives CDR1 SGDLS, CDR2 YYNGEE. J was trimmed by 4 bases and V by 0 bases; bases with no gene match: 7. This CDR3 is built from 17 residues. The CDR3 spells CASSVGGAGGSTGELFF. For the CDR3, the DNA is TGTGCCAGCAGCGTAGGGGGAGCGGGAGGCTCCACCGGGGAGCTGTTTTTT.

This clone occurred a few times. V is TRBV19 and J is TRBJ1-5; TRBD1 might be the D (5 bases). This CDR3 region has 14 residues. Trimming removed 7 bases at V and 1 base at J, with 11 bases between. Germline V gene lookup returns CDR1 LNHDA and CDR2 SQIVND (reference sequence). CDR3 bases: TGTGCCAGTAATATTCGGGACAGCAATCAGCCCCAGCATTTT. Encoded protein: CASNIRDSNQPQHF. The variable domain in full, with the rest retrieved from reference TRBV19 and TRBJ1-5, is DGGITQSPKYLFRKEGQNVTLSCEQNLNHDAMYWYRQDPGQGLRLIYYSQIVNDFQKGDIAEGYSVSREKKESFPLTVTSAQKNPTAFYLCASNIRDSNQPQHFGDGTRLSIL.

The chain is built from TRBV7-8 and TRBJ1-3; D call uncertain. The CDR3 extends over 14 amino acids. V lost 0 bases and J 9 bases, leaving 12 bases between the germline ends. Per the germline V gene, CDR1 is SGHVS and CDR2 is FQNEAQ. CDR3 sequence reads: CASSLADSDFTIYF. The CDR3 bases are TGTGCCAGCAGCTTAGCGGACTCAGACTTCACCATATATTTT.

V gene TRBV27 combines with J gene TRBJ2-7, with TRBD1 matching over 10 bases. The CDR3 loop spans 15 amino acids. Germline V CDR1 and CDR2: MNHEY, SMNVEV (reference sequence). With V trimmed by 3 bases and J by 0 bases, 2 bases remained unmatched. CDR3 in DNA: TGTGCCAGCAGTTTCAGACAGGGGGCCTCCTACGAGCAGTACTTC. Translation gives CASSFRQGASYEQYF.

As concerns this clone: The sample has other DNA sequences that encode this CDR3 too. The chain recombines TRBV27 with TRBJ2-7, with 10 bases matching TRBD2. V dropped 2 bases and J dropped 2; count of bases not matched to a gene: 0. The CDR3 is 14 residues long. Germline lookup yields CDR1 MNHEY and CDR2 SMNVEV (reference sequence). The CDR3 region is CASSLLAGAYEQYF. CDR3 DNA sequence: TGTGCCAGCAGTTTACTAGCGGGAGCCTACGAGCAGTACTTC.

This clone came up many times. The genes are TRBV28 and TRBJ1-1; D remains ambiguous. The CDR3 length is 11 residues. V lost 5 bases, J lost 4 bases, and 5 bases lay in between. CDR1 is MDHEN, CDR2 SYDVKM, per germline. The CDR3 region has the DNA TGTGCCAGCAGTCAGACCACTGAAGCTTTCTTT. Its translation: CASSQTTEAFF.

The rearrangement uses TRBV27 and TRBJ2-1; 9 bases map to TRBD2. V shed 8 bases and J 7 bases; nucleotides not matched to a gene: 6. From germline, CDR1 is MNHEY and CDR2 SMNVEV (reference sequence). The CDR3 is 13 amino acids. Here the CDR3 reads CASHSGRWNEQFF. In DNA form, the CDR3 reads TGTGCCAGCCATAGCGGGAGATGGAATGAGCAGTTCTTC.

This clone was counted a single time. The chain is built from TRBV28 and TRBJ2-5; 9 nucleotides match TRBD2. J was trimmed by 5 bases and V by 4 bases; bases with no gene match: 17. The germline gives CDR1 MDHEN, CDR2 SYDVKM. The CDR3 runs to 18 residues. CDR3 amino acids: CASSSLAGTSWGTETQYF. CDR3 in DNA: TGTGCCAGCAGTTCGCTAGCGGGGACAAGCTGGGGGACGGAGACCCAGTACTTC.

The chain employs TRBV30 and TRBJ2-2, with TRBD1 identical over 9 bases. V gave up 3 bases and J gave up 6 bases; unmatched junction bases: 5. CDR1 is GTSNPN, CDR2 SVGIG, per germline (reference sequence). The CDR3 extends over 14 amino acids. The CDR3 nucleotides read TGTGCCTGGAGGGGGGACAGGGCGGCCGGGGAGCTGTTTTTT. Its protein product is CAWRGDRAAGELFF.

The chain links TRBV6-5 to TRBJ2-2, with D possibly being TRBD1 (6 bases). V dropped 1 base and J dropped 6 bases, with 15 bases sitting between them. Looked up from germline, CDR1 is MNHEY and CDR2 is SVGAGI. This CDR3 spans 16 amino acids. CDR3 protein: CASSYWTVGDSGELFF. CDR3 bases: TGTGCCAGCAGTTACTGGACAGTTGGAGACTCCGGGGAGCTGTTTTTT.

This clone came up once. CDR3 bases: TGTGCCAGCAGGGGACAGGGCTCCTACGAGCAGTACTTC. This gives the protein CASRGQGSYEQYF. The chain employs TRBV6-1 and TRBJ2-7, with 9 bases that match TRBD1. Unmatched junction bases numbered 0, after V lost 6 bases and J lost 0 bases. This CDR3 has 13 residues. Germline V gene lookup returns CDR1 MNHNS and CDR2 SASEGT.

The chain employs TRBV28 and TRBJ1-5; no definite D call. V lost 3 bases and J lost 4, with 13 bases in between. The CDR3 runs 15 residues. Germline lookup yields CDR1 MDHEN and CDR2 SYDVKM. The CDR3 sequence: CASSLSTDLNQPQHF. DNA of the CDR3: TGTGCCAGCAGTTTGTCAACAGATCTTAATCAGCCCCAGCATTTT.

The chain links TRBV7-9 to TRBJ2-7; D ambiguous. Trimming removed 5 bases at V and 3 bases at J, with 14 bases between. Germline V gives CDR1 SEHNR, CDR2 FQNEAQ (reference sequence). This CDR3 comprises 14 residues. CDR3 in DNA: TGTGCCAGCAGCCTGACGGAGTCAGGCTACGAGCAGTACTTC. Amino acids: CASSLTESGYEQYF. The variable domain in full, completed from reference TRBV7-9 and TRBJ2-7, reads DTGVSQNPRHKITKRGQNVTFRCDPISEHNRLYWYRQTLGQGPEFLTYFQNEAQLEKSRLLSDRFSAERPKGSFSTLEIQRTEQGDSAMYLCASSLTESGYEQYFGPGTRLTVT.

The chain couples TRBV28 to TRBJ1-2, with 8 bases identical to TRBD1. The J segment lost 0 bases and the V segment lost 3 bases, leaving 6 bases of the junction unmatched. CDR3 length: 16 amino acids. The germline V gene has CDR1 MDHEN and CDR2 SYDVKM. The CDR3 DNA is TGTGCCAGCAGTTTCACTGAGACAGGGGCTAACTATGGCTACACCTTC. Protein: CASSFTETGANYGYTF.

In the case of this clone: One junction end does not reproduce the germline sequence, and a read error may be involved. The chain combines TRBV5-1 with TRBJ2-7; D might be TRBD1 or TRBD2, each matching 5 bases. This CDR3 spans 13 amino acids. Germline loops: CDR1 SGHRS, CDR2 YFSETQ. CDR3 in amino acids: CASSPTGAYGQYF. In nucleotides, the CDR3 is TGCGCCAGCAGCCCTACCGGGGCCTACGGGCAGTACTTC.

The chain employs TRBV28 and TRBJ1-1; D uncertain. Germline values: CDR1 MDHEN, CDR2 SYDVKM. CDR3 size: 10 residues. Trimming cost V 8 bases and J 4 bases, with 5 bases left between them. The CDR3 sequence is CASLGTEAFF. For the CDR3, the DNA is TGTGCCAGCTTGGGCACTGAAGCTTTCTTT.

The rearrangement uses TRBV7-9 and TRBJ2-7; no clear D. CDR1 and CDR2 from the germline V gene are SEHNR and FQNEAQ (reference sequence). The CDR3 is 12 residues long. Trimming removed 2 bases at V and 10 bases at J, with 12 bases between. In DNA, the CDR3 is TGTGCCAGCAGCTTATGGAGTTCCGACCAGTACTTC. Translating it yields CASSLWSSDQYF.

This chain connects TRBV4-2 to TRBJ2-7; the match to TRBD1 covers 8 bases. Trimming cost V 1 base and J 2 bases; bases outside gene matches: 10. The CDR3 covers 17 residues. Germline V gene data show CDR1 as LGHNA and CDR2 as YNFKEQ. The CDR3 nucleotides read TGTGCCAGCAGCCAAGGACTTGGTGGGACAGGTACCTACGAGCAGTACTTC. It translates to CASSQGLGGTGTYEQYF.

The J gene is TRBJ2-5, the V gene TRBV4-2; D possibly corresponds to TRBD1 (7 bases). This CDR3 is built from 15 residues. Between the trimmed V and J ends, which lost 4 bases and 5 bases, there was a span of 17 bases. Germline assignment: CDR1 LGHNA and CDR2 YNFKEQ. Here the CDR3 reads CASSLEMTGRETQYF. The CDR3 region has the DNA TGTGCCAGCAGCCTCGAAATGACAGGGAGGGAGACCCAGTACTTC.

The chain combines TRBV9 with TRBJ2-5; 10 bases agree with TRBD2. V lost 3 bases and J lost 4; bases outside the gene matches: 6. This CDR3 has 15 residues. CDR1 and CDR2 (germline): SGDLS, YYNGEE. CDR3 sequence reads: CASSAKREGRETQYF. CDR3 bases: TGTGCCAGCAGCGCGAAGCGGGAGGGCCGAGAGACCCAGTACTTC. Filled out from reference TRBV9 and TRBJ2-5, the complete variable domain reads DSGVTQTPKHLITATGQRVTLRCSPRSGDLSVYWYQQSLDQGLQFLIQYYNGEERAKGNILERFSAQQFPDLHSELNLSSLELGDSALYFCASSAKREGRETQYFGPGTRLLVL.

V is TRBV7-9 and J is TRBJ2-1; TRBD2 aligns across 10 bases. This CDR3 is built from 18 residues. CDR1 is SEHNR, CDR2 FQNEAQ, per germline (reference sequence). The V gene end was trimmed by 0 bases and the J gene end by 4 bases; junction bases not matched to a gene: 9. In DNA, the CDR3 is TGTGCCAGCAGCTTAGCCTCCCTGACTAGCGGGCAATACAATGAGCAGTTCTTC. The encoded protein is CASSLASLTSGQYNEQFF.

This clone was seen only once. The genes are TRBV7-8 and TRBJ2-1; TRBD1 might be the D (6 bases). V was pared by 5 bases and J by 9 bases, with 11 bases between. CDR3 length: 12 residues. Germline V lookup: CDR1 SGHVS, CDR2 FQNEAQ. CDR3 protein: CASSLQGTEQFF. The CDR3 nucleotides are TGTGCCAGCAGCCTACAGGGTACTGAGCAGTTCTTC.